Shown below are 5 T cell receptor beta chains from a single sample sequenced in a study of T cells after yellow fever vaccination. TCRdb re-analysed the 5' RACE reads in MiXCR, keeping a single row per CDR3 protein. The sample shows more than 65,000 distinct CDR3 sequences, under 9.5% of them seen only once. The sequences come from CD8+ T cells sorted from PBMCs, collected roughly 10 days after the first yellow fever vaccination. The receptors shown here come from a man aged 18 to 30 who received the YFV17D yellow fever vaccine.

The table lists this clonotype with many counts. CDR3 sequence (DNA): TGTGCCAGCAGCTCGACCCTGGTGGAGGACTATGGCTACACCTTC. It yields the protein CASSSTLVEDYGYTF. V usage is TRBV12-3 or TRBV12-4 and J usage is TRBJ1-2; no reliable D call. The CDR3 runs to 15 residues. Trimming left V 6 bases short and J 3 bases short, with 17 bases between.

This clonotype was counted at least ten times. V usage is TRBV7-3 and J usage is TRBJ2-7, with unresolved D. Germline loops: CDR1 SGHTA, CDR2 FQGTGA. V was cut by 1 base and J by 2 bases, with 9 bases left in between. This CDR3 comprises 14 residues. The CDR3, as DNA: TGTGCCAGCAGCTTAATTCCGGGTACCTACGAGCAGTACTTC. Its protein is CASSLIPGTYEQYF.

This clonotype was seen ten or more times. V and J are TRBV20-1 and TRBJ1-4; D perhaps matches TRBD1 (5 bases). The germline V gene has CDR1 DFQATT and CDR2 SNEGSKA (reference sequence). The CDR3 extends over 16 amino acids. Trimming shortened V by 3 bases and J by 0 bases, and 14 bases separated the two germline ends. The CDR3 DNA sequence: TGCAGTGCTAGGGAGACAGCCTCTGCAACTAATGAAAAACTGTTTTTT. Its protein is CSARETASATNEKLFF.

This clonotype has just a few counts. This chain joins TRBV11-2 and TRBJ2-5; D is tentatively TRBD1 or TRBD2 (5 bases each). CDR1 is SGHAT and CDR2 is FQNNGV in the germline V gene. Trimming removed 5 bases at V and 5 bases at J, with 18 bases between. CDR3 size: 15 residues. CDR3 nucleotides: TGTGCCAGCAGCCTGAAACTAGGGGATATGGAGACCCAGTACTTC. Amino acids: CASSLKLGDMETQYF.

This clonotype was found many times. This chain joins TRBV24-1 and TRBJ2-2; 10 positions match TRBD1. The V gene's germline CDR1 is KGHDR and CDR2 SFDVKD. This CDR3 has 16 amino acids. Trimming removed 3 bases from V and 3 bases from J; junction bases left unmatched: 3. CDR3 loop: CATSDGTGAHTGELFF. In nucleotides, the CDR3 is TGTGCCACCAGTGATGGGACAGGGGCCCACACCGGGGAGCTGTTTTTT.